Listed below are T cell receptor beta chains from one sample, sequenced in a study of cytomegalovirus exposure and HLA in healthy donors. Sequencing was performed with immunoSEQ multiplex PCR; in TCRdb, only in-frame clones are kept and a portion is missing. The data contain about 150,000 clones, approximately 61% of them seen just once; the ten biggest clones take up about 1.5%. The sequenced sample was PBMCs. The source is a human donor in good health. CDR3s include the opening cysteine and the closing phenylalanine or tryptophan. A D gene is named only where the DNA matches it firmly. Clone size appears in some rows only: once, few, many, or a class for an expanded clone.

clone_size | cdr3_length | j_call | v_call | d_call | cdr3_aa | cdr3_nt
- | 16 | TRBJ2-2 | TRBV2 | TRBD1 | CASNPRDRGLGGELFF | TGTGCCAGCAACCCCCGGGACAGGGGATTGGGCGGGGAGCTGTTTTTT
few | 15 | TRBJ2-7 | TRBV29-1 | - | CSVSVPGLISYEQYF | TGCAGCGTTTCGGTCCCGGGACTGATATCCTACGAGCAGTACTTC
- | 12 | TRBJ2-1 | TRBV25-1 | TRBD2 | CASRGLYNEQFF | TGTGCCAGCAGGGGACTATACAATGAGCAGTTCTTC
- | 14 | TRBJ2-4 | TRBV11-2 | TRBD1 | CASSLGGQGGIQYF | TGTGCCAGCAGCTTAGGGGGACAGGGAGGGATTCAGTACTTC
- | 14 | TRBJ2-7 | TRBV28 | - | CASSLGTGGYEQYF | TGTGCCAGCAGTTTAGGGACTGGGGGGTACGAGCAGTACTTC
- | 14 | TRBJ2-1 | TRBV4-1 | - | CASSQSLSGVEQFF | TGCGCCAGCAGCCAAAGTCTTTCGGGAGTTGAGCAGTTCTTC
- | 14 | TRBJ2-7 | TRBV27 | TRBD2 | CASSLEREGNEQYF | TGTGCCAGCAGTTTGGAGCGGGAAGGGAACGAGCAGTACTTC
- | 16 | TRBJ2-1 | TRBV27 | - | CASSFERVVSYNEQFF | TGTGCCAGCAGTTTTGAGCGGGTCGTCTCCTACAATGAGCAGTTCTTC
- | 16 | TRBJ2-5 | TRBV6-1 | TRBD2 | CASSEAVAGAQETQYF | TGTGCCAGCAGTGAAGCGGTAGCGGGAGCACAAGAGACCCAGTACTTC
- | 17 | TRBJ2-4 | TRBV4-1 | - | CASSQDLQEIAKNIQYF | TGCGCCAGCAGCCAAGATCTTCAGGAAATAGCCAAAAACATTCAGTACTTC
few | 16 | TRBJ1-2 | TRBV9 | TRBD1 | CASSVAGDRGDYGYTF | TGTGCCAGCAGCGTAGCTGGGGACAGGGGTGACTATGGCTACACCTTC
few | 13 | TRBJ2-1 | TRBV14 | - | CASSLGSRNEQFF | TGTGCCAGCAGCCTGGGTAGCCGTAATGAGCAGTTCTTC
few | 17 | TRBJ1-5 | TRBV28 | TRBD1 | CASSSPGRTGLSQPQHF | TGTGCCAGCAGTTCACCCGGTAGGACAGGCTTAAGTCAGCCCCAGCATTTT
once | 18 | TRBJ2-3 | TRBV7-3 | TRBD2 | CASSFRRASGSSTDTQYF | TGTGCCAGCAGCTTCCGCCGGGCTAGCGGGTCTAGCACAGATACGCAGTATTTT
- | 15 | TRBJ2-1 | TRBV11-2 | TRBD1 | CASGRDRGSYNEQFF | TGTGCCAGTGGTCGAGACAGGGGTTCCTACAATGAGCAGTTCTTC
- | 15 | TRBJ1-1 | TRBV4-1 | TRBD1 | CASSPSGQGLFEAFF | TGCGCCAGCAGCCCATCAGGACAGGGCCTTTTTGAAGCTTTCTTT
- | 16 | TRBJ2-1 | TRBV13 | TRBD1 | CASSFPRDRGRNEQFF | TGTGCCAGCAGCTTTCCCCGGGACAGGGGGCGGAATGAGCAGTTCTTC
few | 13 | TRBJ2-2 | TRBV6-1 | - | CARQGRRAGELFF | TGTGCCAGACAGGGTCGTAGGGCCGGGGAGCTGTTTTTT
- | 17 | TRBJ2-1 | TRBV4-1 | - | CASSLSREIGSYNEQFF | TGCGCCAGCAGCCTCTCACGGGAGATCGGCTCCTACAATGAGCAGTTCTTC
- | 14 | TRBJ2-2 | TRBV2 | - | CASRGDISAGELFF | TGTGCCAGCAGGGGTGACATATCGGCCGGGGAGCTGTTTTTT
- | 15 | TRBJ2-1 | TRBV28 | TRBD2 | CASSLVAGEYNEQFF | TGTGCCAGCAGTTTGGTAGCGGGAGAGTACAATGAGCAGTTCTTC
- | 16 | TRBJ2-7 | TRBV4-1 | TRBD1 | CASSQDSGQGSYEQYF | TGCGCCAGCAGCCAAGATTCGGGACAGGGTTCCTACGAGCAGTACTTC
few | 14 | TRBJ1-1 | TRBV28 | TRBD1 | CASSFSTGLYEAFF | TGTGCCAGCAGTTTCTCGACAGGGTTGTATGAAGCTTTCTTT
- | 15 | TRBJ1-1 | TRBV7-9 | - | CASSLGAEPNTEAFF | TGTGCCAGCAGCCTGGGGGCGGAGCCAAACACTGAAGCTTTCTTT
- | 16 | TRBJ2-1 | TRBV7-9 | - | CASSGGYISSYNEQFF | TGTGCCAGCAGCGGCGGGTACATCAGCTCCTACAATGAGCAGTTCTTC
- | 14 | TRBJ2-7 | TRBV7-9 | TRBD2 | CASSGLATSYEQYF | TGTGCCAGCAGTGGACTAGCCACCTCCTACGAGCAGTACTTC
- | 12 | TRBJ2-7 | TRBV27 | TRBD2 | CASTSGTYEQYF | TGTGCCAGCACTAGCGGTACCTACGAGCAGTACTTC
- | 15 | TRBJ2-2 | TRBV6-4 | TRBD1 | CASSVQGAPAGELFF | TGTGCCAGCAGTGTACAGGGGGCGCCCGCCGGGGAGCTGTTTTTT
- | 13 | TRBJ2-1 | TRBV10-3 | - | CAIRKLINNEQFF | TGTGCCATCAGAAAACTTATAAACAATGAGCAGTTCTTC
- | 15 | TRBJ2-7 | TRBV4-1 | TRBD2 | CASSQEVAGPYEQYF | TGCGCCAGCAGCCAAGAGGTAGCGGGACCCTACGAGCAGTACTTC
- | 15 | TRBJ2-1 | TRBV5-1 | TRBD2 | CASSQGLADNNEQFF | TGCGCCAGCAGCCAGGGACTAGCGGACAACAATGAGCAGTTCTTC
- | 15 | TRBJ2-7 | TRBV28 | TRBD2 | CASSSHQPSGLWEYF | TGTGCCAGCAGTTCTCACCAGCCTAGCGGCCTCTGGGAGTACTTC
- | 14 | TRBJ1-2 | TRBV6-5 | TRBD1 | CASRMGQLPYGYTF | TGTGCCAGCAGGATGGGACAGCTACCCTATGGCTACACCTTC
- | 17 | TRBJ1-4 | TRBV15 | - | CATSRPTFRRTNEKLFF | TGTGCCACCAGCAGGCCGACTTTTCGTCGTACTAATGAAAAACTGTTTTTT
- | 12 | TRBJ2-7 | TRBV28 | - | CASRRDIYEQYF | TGTGCCAGCAGGAGGGACATCTACGAGCAGTACTTC
- | 13 | TRBJ2-5 | TRBV5-1 | - | CASSPGTQETQYF | TGCGCCAGCAGTCCTGGGACACAAGAGACCCAGTACTTC
- | 14 | TRBJ2-7 | TRBV28 | TRBD1 | CASSLNYRGYEQYF | TGTGCCAGCAGCCTTAACTACAGGGGCTACGAGCAGTACTTC
few | 17 | TRBJ2-1 | TRBV5-4 | TRBD2 | CASSSGGQGGGYNEQFF | TGTGCCAGCAGCTCGGGGGGGCAGGGAGGGGGTTACAATGAGCAGTTCTTC
few | 16 | TRBJ2-1 | TRBV15 | - | CATSRVPRDFNNEQFF | TGTGCCACCAGCAGAGTCCCCCGGGACTTTAACAATGAGCAGTTCTTC
- | 13 | TRBJ1-1 | TRBV29-1 | - | CSVVPRLNTEAFF | TGCAGCGTTGTTCCCAGATTGAACACTGAAGCTTTCTTT
- | 10 | TRBJ1-2 | TRBV6-6 | - | CASKAGGYTF | TGTGCCAGCAAGGCGGGCGGCTACACCTTC
few | 15 | TRBJ2-1 | TRBV6-5 | TRBD2 | CASSIFSGSFNEQFF | TGTGCCAGCAGTATATTTAGCGGGAGTTTTAATGAGCAGTTCTTC
- | 17 | TRBJ2-3 | TRBV4-1 | - | CASSPAGRGGPRDTQYF | TGCGCCAGCAGCCCGGCGGGCAGGGGCGGTCCCAGAGATACGCAGTATTTT
few | 15 | TRBJ1-2 | TRBV19 | - | CASSIGFSRGSGYTF | TGTGCCAGTAGTATCGGTTTTAGCCGGGGGAGTGGCTACACCTTC
- | 17 | TRBJ2-6 | TRBV7-3 | TRBD2 | CASMRTSGTPGANVLTF | TGTGCCAGCATGCGGACTAGCGGGACACCGGGGGCCAACGTCCTGACTTTC
- | 15 | TRBJ2-1 | TRBV7-3 | TRBD2 | CASSLTSGSLDEQFF | TGTGCCAGCAGCCTGACTAGCGGGAGTTTGGATGAGCAGTTCTTC
- | 13 | TRBJ1-1 | TRBV4-1 | - | CASSLTMAAEAFF | TGCGCCAGCAGCCTCACTATGGCGGCTGAAGCTTTCTTT
few | 18 | TRBJ2-3 | TRBV19 | TRBD2 | CASSIGTSGRAGADTQYF | TGTGCCAGTAGTATAGGGACTAGCGGGAGGGCTGGCGCAGATACGCAGTATTTT
- | 15 | TRBJ2-1 | TRBV6-4 | TRBD2 | CASSGGLAGHNEQFF | TGTGCCAGCAGTGGGGGACTAGCGGGACACAATGAGCAGTTCTTC
few | 15 | TRBJ2-3 | TRBV6-5 | TRBD2 | CASRSLGEGTDTQYF | TGTGCCAGCAGGTCGTTGGGGGAGGGGACAGATACGCAGTATTTT
- | 14 | TRBJ2-1 | TRBV2 | TRBD2 | CASVAGGVYNEQFF | TGTGCCAGCGTAGCGGGAGGGGTATACAATGAGCAGTTCTTC
- | 17 | TRBJ2-7 | TRBV5-1 | TRBD2 | CASSLEGLAGPSYEQYF | TGCGCCAGCAGCTTGGAGGGACTAGCGGGACCCTCCTACGAGCAGTACTTC